This T cell receptor beta chain is drawn from a study of cytomegalovirus exposure and HLA in healthy donors. Study-wide background: Within an early data release were roughly 83 million unique TCRs drawn from HLA-typed donors.

Regarding this clone: The antigen remains unidentified.

Whole-study findings and limits: Researchers left out some V segments, among them TRBV6-2 and TRBV6-3, as indistinguishable.

The V and J ends lost 7 bases and 7 bases respectively, with 16 bases between them. Germline V lookup: CDR1 SQVTM, CDR2 ANQGSEA. The CDR3 covers 12 residues. Primers included in the PCR were 60 Vbeta and 13 Jbeta primers. Clones were sequenced by immunoSEQ multiplex PCR, and TCRdb holds only the in-frame ones, with some missing. The sample lists 180,000 or so clones, roughly 80% occurring once. The chain joins TRBV29-1 to TRBJ1-2; D is possibly TRBD1 (6 bases). The sequence came from a female donor in good health and CMV-seronegative. The source material was PBMCs. The CDR3 region has the DNA TGCAGCGGGGTCCAGGGGTCGGTTGGCTACACCTTC. Translated, it gives CSGVQGSVGYTF.